Listed below are T cell receptor beta chains from one sample, sequenced in a study of control samples from healthy donors and cancer patients. Sequencing used immunoSEQ multiplex PCR; TCRdb keeps in-frame clones, though not all of them. The sample contains approximately 160,000 clones, 93% of which appear only once. Sequencing was carried out using blood. The receptors here all came from a woman aged 55-75 years in good health. CDR3s include the opening cysteine and the closing phenylalanine or tryptophan. Each record gives: clone size, CDR3 length, D gene, V gene, J gene, CDR3 DNA, CDR3 protein. A D gene is named only where the DNA matches it firmly. The listing skips clone size in some rows; elsewhere it reads once, few, many or a size class.

>NA|13|TRBD1|TRBV2|TRBJ2-7
TGTGCCTCCAGACAGGGGGGAACCTACGAGCAGTACTTC
CASRQGGTYEQYF
>NA|14|NA|TRBV7-9|TRBJ1-1
TGTGCCAGCAGCTTCACAGGGTCAAGCACTGAAGCTTTCTTT
CASSFTGSSTEAFF
>NA|13|NA|TRBV18|TRBJ2-5
TGTGCCAGCTTACCATCAGGGACAGAGACCCAGTACTTC
CASLPSGTETQYF
>few|16|TRBD2|TRBV7-8|TRBJ2-2
TGTGCCAGCAGTCCTCTCGCGGGGGGGTACGACGGGGAGCTGTTTTTT
CASSPLAGGYDGELFF
>NA|13|NA|TRBV12-3/TRBV12-4|TRBJ2-5
TGTGCCAGCAGTTTTGGGGCATATGGTAGCCAGTACTTC
CASSFGAYGSQYF
>NA|13|NA|TRBV5-6|TRBJ1-6
TGTGCCAGCAGTTCCAGGGGTGGTACGGCCCTCCACTTT
CASSSRGGTALHF
>NA|13|NA|TRBV6-4|TRBJ1-2
TGTGCCAGCAGTGACTCGGGACGGGATGGCTACACCTTC
CASSDSGRDGYTF
>NA|14|NA|TRBV11-3|TRBJ2-1
TGTGCCAGCAGCTTAGATTCCGGAGGGTATGAGCAGTTCTTC
CASSLDSGGYEQFF
>NA|15|NA|TRBV30|TRBJ2-7
TGTGCCTGGAGTGTACGGGGCAGGGGGGTCTACGAGCAGTACTTC
CAWSVRGRGVYEQYF
>once|12|NA|TRBV6-2/TRBV6-3|TRBJ1-2
TGTGCCAGCAGTGAGGATTCCTATGGCTACACCTTC
CASSEDSYGYTF
>once|16|TRBD1|TRBV4-3|TRBJ2-3
TGCGCCAGCAGCCCCGGGACAGCCGAATACACAGATACGCAGTATTTT
CASSPGTAEYTDTQYF
>NA|15|TRBD1|TRBV6-1|TRBJ1-4
TGTGCCAGCAGTGAAGGGACAGGGAGCGGGGAAAAACTGTTTTTT
CASSEGTGSGEKLFF
>NA|14|NA|TRBV4-3|TRBJ2-2
TGCGCCAGCAGCCCCAGCAGGGAGACCGGGGAGCTGTTTTTT
CASSPSRETGELFF
>few|14|TRBD1|TRBV10-3|TRBJ1-2
TGTGCCATCAATAAGGACAGGACTAACTATGGCTACACCTTC
CAINKDRTNYGYTF
>NA|13|NA|TRBV19|TRBJ2-4
TGTGCCAGTAGGGGGCTTAGCAAAAACATTCAGTACTTC
CASRGLSKNIQYF
>once|17|TRBD2|TRBV7-9|TRBJ2-3
TGTGCCAGCAGCAGACCAAGCCGGGGGGGGCGCACAGATACGCAGTATTTT
CASSRPSRGGRTDTQYF
>NA|15|NA|TRBV5-1|TRBJ1-4
TGCGCCAGCAGCTTTCAAAGTGCAACTAATGAAAAACTGTTTTTT
CASSFQSATNEKLFF
>NA|15|NA|TRBV9|TRBJ2-5
TGTGCCAGCAGCGTAGGTTCGGCGGATCAAGAGACCCAGTACTTC
CASSVGSADQETQYF
>NA|13|NA|TRBV6-5|TRBJ1-1
TGTGCCAGCAGTTACCGTAGGGGCACTGAAGCTTTCTTT
CASSYRRGTEAFF
>NA|15|TRBD2|TRBV3-1/TRBV3-2|TRBJ2-3
TGTGCCTTCAATAGCGGGGGGGCCGTTGGAGATACGCAGTATTTT
CAFNSGGAVGDTQYF
>NA|13|NA|TRBV7-6|TRBJ1-4
TGTGCCAGCAGCCCGGGGGTGAATGAAAAACTGTTTTTT
CASSPGVNEKLFF
>NA|14|TRBD1|TRBV7-9|TRBJ2-1
TGTGCCAGCAGCTTGAGACAGGGGATCGATGAGCAGTTCTTC
CASSLRQGIDEQFF
>NA|15|TRBD1|TRBV7-2|TRBJ1-5
TGTGCCAGCAGCAATGGGACAGGGCGGTATCAGCCCCAGCATTTT
CASSNGTGRYQPQHF